This T cell receptor (beta chain) was found in a study of T cell responses to AZD1222 COVID-19 vaccine. Generated by immunoSEQ multiplex PCR, the TCRdb table keeps only in-frame clones and is missing some. The sample yields more than 95,000 clones, around 90% seen once. The J segment lost 7 bases and the V segment lost 5 bases, leaving 11 bases of the junction unmatched. The CDR3 runs to 16 residues. Germline V gives CDR1 SGHTA, CDR2 FQGNSA. This clone was observed a single time. Here the sequenced sample was peripheral blood, taken on day 0 of AZD1222 vaccination. J is TRBJ2-1 and V is TRBV7-2, with 10 bases matching TRBD2. The clonotype originates from an adult in good health. This CDR3 reads CASSPARAGGRNEQFF. In nucleotides, the CDR3 is TGTGCCAGCAGCCCCGCCCGAGCGGGAGGGCGGAATGAGCAGTTCTTC.